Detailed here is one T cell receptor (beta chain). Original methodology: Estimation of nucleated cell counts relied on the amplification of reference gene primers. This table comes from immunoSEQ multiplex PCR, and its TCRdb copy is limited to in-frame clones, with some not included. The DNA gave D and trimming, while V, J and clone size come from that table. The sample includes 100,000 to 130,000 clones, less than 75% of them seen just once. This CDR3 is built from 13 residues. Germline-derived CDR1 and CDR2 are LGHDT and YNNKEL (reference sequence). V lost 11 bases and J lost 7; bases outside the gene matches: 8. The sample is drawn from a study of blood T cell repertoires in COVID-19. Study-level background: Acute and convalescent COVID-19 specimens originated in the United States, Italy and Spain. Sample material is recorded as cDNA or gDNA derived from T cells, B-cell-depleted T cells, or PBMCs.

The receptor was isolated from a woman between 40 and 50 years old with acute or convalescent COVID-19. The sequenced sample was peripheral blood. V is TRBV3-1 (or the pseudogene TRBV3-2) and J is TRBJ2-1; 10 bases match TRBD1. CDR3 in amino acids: CAPQWTGGNEQFF. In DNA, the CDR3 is TGTGCCCCCCAATGGACAGGGGGGAATGAGCAGTTCTTC.